This T cell receptor (beta chain) was identified during a study of OX40 agonist ivuxolimab in advanced cancers. The overall study: Patients were dosed intravenously with ivuxolimab at 0.01 to 10 mg/kg every 2 weeks. At 82.7% male, the cohort had a mean age of 60 years, ranging from roughly 20 to 90.

With respect to this clone: What it binds is unknown.

Study-wide results and limits: Near-lowest levels of clonal expansion characterized partial responders at 0.1-3.0 mg/kg.

V was cut by 3 bases and J by 8 bases, with 11 bases left in between. CDR3 length: 13 residues. Per the germline V gene, CDR1 is SGHDT and CDR2 is YYEEEE. Generated by immunoSEQ multiplex PCR, the TCRdb table keeps only in-frame clones and is missing some. The sample records 30,000 to 35,000 clones, 70% to 85% being singletons. The gene calls are TRBV5-6 and TRBJ1-4; D is unclear. This receptor was identified in an adult with an advanced solid tumor such as melanoma, head and neck, liver or kidney cancer. This material consisted of CD4+ or CD8+ T cells sorted from blood, taken in a trial of the OX40 agonist ivuxolimab. The CDR3 is CASSSRGAEKLFF. In DNA form, the CDR3 reads TGTGCCAGCAGCTCACGGGGAGCCGAAAAACTGTTTTTT.